The 17 T cell receptor beta chains in this list originate from one sample, sequenced in a study of shared clonotypes between healthy human individuals. Here immunoSEQ multiplex PCR was the method, and the copy in TCRdb shows in-frame clones only, minus some. Of 2 million to 2.5 million clones detected, 85% to 95% appear once; the ten largest clones hold 0.39%. Sequencing used naive CD4+ T cells from PBMCs. Subset of the sample: CD45RA+ positively selected. The origin of the receptors is a young man in good health. Some clones in this sample may be carry-over from other donors' samples.

V gene TRBV30 combines with J gene TRBJ1-3; D is unresolved. Trimming removed 0 bases from V and 0 bases from J, with 9 bases in between. The germline V gene encodes CDR1 GTSNPN and CDR2 SVGIG (reference sequence). CDR3 length: 15 residues. CDR3 DNA sequence: TGTGCCTGGAGTGTACATGGCGGCTCTGGAAACACCATATATTTT. This gives the protein CAWSVHGGSGNTIYF.

The chain has TRBV27 and TRBJ1-4; D may be TRBD1 (6 bases). From germline, CDR1 is MNHEY and CDR2 SMNVEV (reference sequence). This CDR3 contains 15 residues. V was pared by 5 bases and J by 8 bases, with 18 bases between. CDR3 sequence (DNA): TGTGCCAGCAGTCTACGAGGGGGGTTACGGGAAAAACTGTTTTTT. It encodes CASSLRGGLREKLFF.

Of note for this clone: This sample also contains other DNA sequences that code for the same CDR3. The chain is built from TRBV18 and TRBJ1-1; TRBD1 aligns across 8 bases. CDR3 size: 13 residues. The V gene's germline CDR1 is KGHSH and CDR2 LQKENI. Trimming at V came to 3 bases and at J to 4 bases, leaving 1 base not matched to a gene. DNA for the CDR3: TGTGCCAGCTCACCCGACAGGGGCACTGAAGCTTTCTTT. Amino acid sequence: CASSPDRGTEAFF.

V and J are TRBV28 and TRBJ2-6; tentatively, D is TRBD1 (5 bases). V was pared by 5 bases and J by 4 bases, with 15 bases between. The CDR3 has 16 amino acids. From germline, CDR1 is MDHEN and CDR2 SYDVKM. The CDR3 coding sequence is TGTGCCAGCAGTCTCAACTTAGGGGCCGGGGCCAACGTCCTGACTTTC. This codes for CASSLNLGAGANVLTF.

This clone appeared a single time. The chain links TRBV28 to TRBJ1-2, with D tentatively TRBD1 (6 bases). V lost 6 bases and J lost 4, with 18 bases in between. Germline V lookup: CDR1 MDHEN, CDR2 SYDVKM. The CDR3 consists of 15 residues. Here the CDR3 DNA reads TGTGCCAGCAGATTTACAGGGCTAGAAACCTATGGCTACACCTTC. It specifies CASRFTGLETYGYTF.

CDR3: CASSLVGGLIQETQYF. CDR3 sequence (DNA): TGTGCCAGCAGCTTAGTTGGGGGATTAATCCAAGAGACCCAGTACTTC. This sequence joins TRBV7-8 and TRBJ2-5; D may be TRBD1 or TRBD2 (5 bases each). Between the trimmed V and J ends, which lost 1 base and 1 base, there was a span of 13 bases. The CDR3 spans 16 residues. CDR1 SGHVS and CDR2 FQNEAQ come from the germline V gene.

This clone was observed a single time. This chain links TRBV18 with TRBJ2-7, with 11 bases aligning to TRBD2. CDR3 length equals 16 residues. Germline V gene lookup returns CDR1 KGHSH and CDR2 LQKENI. Germline trimming cut 2 bases from V and 4 bases from J; bases unmatched to any gene: 7. CDR3 residues: CASSPMRLAGGYEQYF. The DNA of the CDR3 is TGTGCCAGCTCACCAATGAGGCTAGCGGGAGGATACGAGCAGTACTTC.

The chain couples TRBV19 to TRBJ1-4; 7 nucleotides line up with TRBD1. Germline CDR1 and CDR2: LNHDA and SQIVND (reference sequence). The CDR3 runs 16 residues. Trimming cost V 6 bases and J 6 bases; bases outside gene matches: 13. CDR3 protein: CASRAERGRGDEKLFF. The CDR3 DNA reads TGTGCCAGTAGGGCCGAGCGAGGCAGGGGGGATGAAAAACTGTTTTTT.

CDR3 nucleotide sequence: TGTGCCAGCTATTTAGGCAGGGGTTATAGCAATCAGCCCCAGCATTTT. Translated, it gives CASYLGRGYSNQPQHF. This chain uses TRBV28 with TRBJ1-5, with D tentatively TRBD1 (6 bases). This CDR3 has 16 amino acids. V lost 8 bases and J 0 bases, leaving 17 bases between the germline ends. In germline, CDR1 is MDHEN, CDR2 SYDVKM.

This clone came up a few times. The V gene is TRBV28, the J gene TRBJ1-5, with 8 bases aligning to TRBD1. This CDR3 is 16 amino acids long. V shed 0 bases, J shed 3 bases, and the junction held 4 bases outside the gene matches. Germline CDR1 MDHEN, CDR2 SYDVKM. CDR3 nucleotides: TGTGCCAGCAGTTTATGGGGGACAGGTCCCAATCAGCCCCAGCATTTT. Residues: CASSLWGTGPNQPQHF.

This clone was detected only once. V and J are TRBV6-4 and TRBJ2-1; TRBD2 is a possible D gene (5 bases). This CDR3 has 17 amino acids. Looked up from germline, CDR1 is MRHNA and CDR2 is SNTAGT. V was pared by 2 bases and J by 5 bases, with 19 bases between. The CDR3 loop reads CASSDPEWESKDNEQFF. CDR3 sequence (DNA): TGTGCCAGCAGTGACCCGGAATGGGAGTCCAAAGACAATGAGCAGTTCTTC.

V is TRBV5-1 and J is TRBJ2-5; D is possibly TRBD1 (5 bases). Per the germline V gene, CDR1 is SGHRS and CDR2 is YFSETQ. CDR3 size: 15 residues. Trimming pared 0 bases from V and 5 bases from J, leaving 14 bases between. CDR3 protein: CASSLAPGPWETQYF. The CDR3 region has the DNA TGCGCCAGCAGCTTGGCTCCAGGGCCTTGGGAGACCCAGTACTTC.

The rearrangement uses TRBV10-1 and TRBJ1-1; unclear D gene. The germline V gene encodes CDR1 WNHNN and CDR2 SYGVQD (reference sequence). The CDR3 is 14 amino acids. V lost 9 bases and J lost 1, with 15 bases in between. In nucleotides, the CDR3 is TGCGCCAGTCAGAGCGGCAGTGGGAACACTGAAGCTTTCTTT. This codes for CASQSGSGNTEAFF.

Remarks on this clone: Other DNA sequences in this sample translate to the same CDR3. The chain carries TRBV18 and TRBJ2-2, with 7 bases matching TRBD1. The length of the CDR3 is 14 residues. V gave up 1 base and J gave up 5 bases; unmatched junction bases: 1. The germline V gene has CDR1 KGHSH and CDR2 LQKENI. The CDR3 coding sequence is TGTGCCAGCTCACCACGACAGGGTACCGGGGAGCTGTTTTTT. Encoded protein: CASSPRQGTGELFF.

The chain's CDR3 is CASTTPRLSSYNEQFF. For the CDR3, the DNA is TGTGCCAGCACTACCCCCAGACTAAGCTCCTACAATGAGCAGTTCTTC. The rearrangement links TRBV7-8 to TRBJ2-1; maybe TRBD2 (5 bases). Germline-derived CDR1 and CDR2 are SGHVS and FQNEAQ. V dropped 7 bases and J dropped 0 bases, with 16 bases sitting between them. The CDR3 length is 16 residues.

In this sample, this clone turned up once. J is TRBJ1-2 and V is TRBV7-9, with D maybe TRBD1 (6 bases). The CDR3 consists of 15 residues. Germline lookup yields CDR1 SEHNR and CDR2 FQNEAQ (reference sequence). V was pared by 6 bases and J by 0 bases, with 14 bases between. CDR3 DNA: TGTGCCAGCAGACCCCTTCAGGGGCCTAACTATGGCTACACCTTC. This translates into CASRPLQGPNYGYTF.

This clone was found once. This chain uses TRBV28 with TRBJ2-1, with no clear D. Per germline, CDR1 MDHEN and CDR2 SYDVKM. V was cut by 10 bases and J by 2 bases, with 9 bases left in between. This CDR3 comprises 12 residues. The CDR3 DNA sequence: TGTGCCACCAGGAAAACCTACAATGAGCAGTTCTTC. Its protein product is CATRKTYNEQFF.